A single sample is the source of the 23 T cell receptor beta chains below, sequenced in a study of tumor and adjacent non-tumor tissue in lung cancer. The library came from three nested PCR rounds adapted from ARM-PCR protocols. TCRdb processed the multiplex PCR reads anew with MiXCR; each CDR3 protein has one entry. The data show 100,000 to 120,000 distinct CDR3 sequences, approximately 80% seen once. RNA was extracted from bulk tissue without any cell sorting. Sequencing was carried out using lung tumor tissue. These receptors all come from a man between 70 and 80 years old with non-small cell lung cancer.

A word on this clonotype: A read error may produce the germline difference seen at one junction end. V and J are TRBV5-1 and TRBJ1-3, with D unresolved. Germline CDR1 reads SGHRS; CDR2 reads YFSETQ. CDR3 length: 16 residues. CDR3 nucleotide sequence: TGCGCCAACAGCGAAACAGTGGGGTTCTCTGAAAACACCATATATTTT. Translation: CANSETVGFSENTIYF.

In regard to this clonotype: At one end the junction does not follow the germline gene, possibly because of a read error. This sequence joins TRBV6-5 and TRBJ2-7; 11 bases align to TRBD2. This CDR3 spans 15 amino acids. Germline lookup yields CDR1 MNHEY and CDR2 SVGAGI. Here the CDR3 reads CASSHTSGSSYEHYF. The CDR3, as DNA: TGTGCCAGCAGTCATACTAGCGGGAGCTCCTACGAGCATTACTTC.

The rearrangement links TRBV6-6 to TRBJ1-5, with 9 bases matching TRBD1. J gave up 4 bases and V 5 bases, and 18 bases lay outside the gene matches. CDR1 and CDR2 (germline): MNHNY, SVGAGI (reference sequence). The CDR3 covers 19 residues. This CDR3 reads CASSTPEQQTGGSNQPQHF. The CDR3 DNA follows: TGTGCCAGCAGTACACCTGAGCAGCAGACAGGGGGGAGTAATCAGCCCCAGCATTTT.

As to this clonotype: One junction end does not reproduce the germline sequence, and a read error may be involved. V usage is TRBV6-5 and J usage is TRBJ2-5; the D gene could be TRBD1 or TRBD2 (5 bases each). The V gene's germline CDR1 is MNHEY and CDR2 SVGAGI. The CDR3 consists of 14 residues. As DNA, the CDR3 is TGTGCCAGCAGTTACCAAGACAGTGGGGAGACCCATTACTTC. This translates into CASSYQDSGETHYF.

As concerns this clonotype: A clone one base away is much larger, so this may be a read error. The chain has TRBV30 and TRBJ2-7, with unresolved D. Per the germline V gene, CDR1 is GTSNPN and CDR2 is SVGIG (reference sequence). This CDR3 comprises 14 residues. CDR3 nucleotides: TGTGTCTGGAGTACCAGCCGCTATCGGTACGAGCAGTACTTC. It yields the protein CVWSTSRYRYEQYF.

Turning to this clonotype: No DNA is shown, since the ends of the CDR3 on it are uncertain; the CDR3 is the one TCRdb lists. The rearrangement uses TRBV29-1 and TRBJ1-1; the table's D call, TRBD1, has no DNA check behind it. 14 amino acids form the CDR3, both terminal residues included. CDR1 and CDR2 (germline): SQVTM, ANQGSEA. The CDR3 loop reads CSVLERGRDTVAFF.

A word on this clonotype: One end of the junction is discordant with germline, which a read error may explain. CDR3 coding DNA: TGCAGCGCCCATGGGCAGGGGTCATACAATGAGAAGTTCTTC. As protein: CSAHGQGSYNEKFF. The rearrangement links TRBV29-1 to TRBJ2-1; D may be TRBD1 (6 bases). The CDR3 has 14 residues. The germline CDR1 and CDR2 sequences are SQVTM and ANQGSEA.

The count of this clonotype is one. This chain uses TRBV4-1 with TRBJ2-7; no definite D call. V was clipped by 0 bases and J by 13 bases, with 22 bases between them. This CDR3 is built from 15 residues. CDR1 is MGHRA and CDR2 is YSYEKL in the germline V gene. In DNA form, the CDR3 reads TGCGCCAGCAGCCAAGAAAGTCGGCAGACCTACGAGTACTACTTC. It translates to CASSQESRQTYEYYF.

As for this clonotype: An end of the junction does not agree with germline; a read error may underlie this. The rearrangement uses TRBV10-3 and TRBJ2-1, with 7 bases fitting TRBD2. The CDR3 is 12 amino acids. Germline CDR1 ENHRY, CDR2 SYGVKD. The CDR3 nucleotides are TGTGCCATCGAGCGGGAAATCAATGAACAGTTCTTC. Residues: CAIEREINEQFF.

The CDR3 spells CSGQGVGYTF. The CDR3 DNA is TGCAGCGGGCAGGGGGTTGGCTACACCTTC. The chain recombines TRBV29-1 with TRBJ1-2; the match to TRBD1 covers 7 bases. V dropped 7 bases and J dropped 7; count of bases not matched to a gene: 3. The length of the CDR3 is 10 residues. In germline, CDR1 is SQVTM, CDR2 ANQGSEA.

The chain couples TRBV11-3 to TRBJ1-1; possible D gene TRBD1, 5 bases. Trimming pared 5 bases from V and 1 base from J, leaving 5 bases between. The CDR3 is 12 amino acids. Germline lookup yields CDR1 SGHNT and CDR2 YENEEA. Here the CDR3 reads CASSGTNTEAFF. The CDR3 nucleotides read TGTGCCAGCAGCGGGACGAACACTGAAGCTTTCTTT.

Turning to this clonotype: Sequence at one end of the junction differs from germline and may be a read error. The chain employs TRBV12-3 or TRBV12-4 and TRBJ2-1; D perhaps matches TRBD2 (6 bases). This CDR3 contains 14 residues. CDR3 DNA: TGTGCCAGCAGTTTATCGCGGGAAAGCAATGATCAGTTCTTC. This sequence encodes CASSLSRESNDQFF.

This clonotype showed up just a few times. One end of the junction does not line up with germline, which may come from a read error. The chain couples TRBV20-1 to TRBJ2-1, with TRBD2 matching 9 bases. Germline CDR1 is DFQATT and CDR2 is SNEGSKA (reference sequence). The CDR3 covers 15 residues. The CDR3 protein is CNAPRGRAVPNEQFF. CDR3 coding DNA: TGCAATGCACCCCGCGGGAGGGCCGTCCCCAATGAACAGTTCTTC.

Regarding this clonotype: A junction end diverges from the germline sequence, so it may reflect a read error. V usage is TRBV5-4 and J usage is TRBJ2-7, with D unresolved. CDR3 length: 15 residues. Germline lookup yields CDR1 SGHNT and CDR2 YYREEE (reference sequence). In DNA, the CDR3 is TGTGCCAGCAGCCAAGGACGGATTAAAACCTACGAGCAATACTTC. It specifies CASSQGRIKTYEQYF.

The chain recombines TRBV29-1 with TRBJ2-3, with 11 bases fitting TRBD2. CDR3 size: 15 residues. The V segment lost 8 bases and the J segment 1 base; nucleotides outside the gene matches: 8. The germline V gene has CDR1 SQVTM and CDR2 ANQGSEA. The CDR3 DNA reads TGCAGCACGAACCCGACTAGCGGGGGCACAGATACGCAGTATTTT. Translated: CSTNPTSGGTDTQYF.

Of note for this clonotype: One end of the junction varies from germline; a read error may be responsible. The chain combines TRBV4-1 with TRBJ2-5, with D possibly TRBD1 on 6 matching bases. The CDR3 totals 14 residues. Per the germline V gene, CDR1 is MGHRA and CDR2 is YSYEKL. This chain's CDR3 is CSSSQQWGQDTQYF. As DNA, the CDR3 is TGCTCTAGCAGCCAACAGTGGGGGCAAGATACCCAATACTTC.

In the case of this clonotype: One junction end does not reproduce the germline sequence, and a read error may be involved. CDR3 residues: CATTRAGGNTEAFF. Here the CDR3 DNA reads TGTGCCACTACTAGGGCGGGGGGGAACACTGAGGCTTTCTTT. The V call is TRBV11-2, the J call TRBJ1-1; D might be TRBD1 (5 bases). Germline CDR1 and CDR2: SGHAT and FQNNGV. This CDR3 spans 14 amino acids.

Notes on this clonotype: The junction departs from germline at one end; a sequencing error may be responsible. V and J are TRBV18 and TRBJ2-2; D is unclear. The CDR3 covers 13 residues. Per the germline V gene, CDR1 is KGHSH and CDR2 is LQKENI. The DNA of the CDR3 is TGTGCCAGCCCACCAGACCGCACCGGGGAGCTGTTTTTT. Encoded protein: CASPPDRTGELFF.

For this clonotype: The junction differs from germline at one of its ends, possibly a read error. CDR3 region: CARSFANSRNTEALF. DNA of the CDR3: TGTGCCAGGAGCTTCGCCAATTCAAGGAACACTGAAGCTCTCTTC. V is TRBV11-2 and J is TRBJ1-1, with unresolved D. The CDR3 spans 15 residues. CDR1 and CDR2 from the germline V gene are SGHAT and FQNNGV.

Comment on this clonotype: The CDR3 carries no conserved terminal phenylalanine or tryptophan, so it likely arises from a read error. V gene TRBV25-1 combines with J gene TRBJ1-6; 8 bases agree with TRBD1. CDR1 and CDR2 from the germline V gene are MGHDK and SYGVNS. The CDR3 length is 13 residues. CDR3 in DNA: TGTGCCAACAGTCTGACAGGGGACGGGCCCCTCCACTTA. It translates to CANSLTGDGPLHL.

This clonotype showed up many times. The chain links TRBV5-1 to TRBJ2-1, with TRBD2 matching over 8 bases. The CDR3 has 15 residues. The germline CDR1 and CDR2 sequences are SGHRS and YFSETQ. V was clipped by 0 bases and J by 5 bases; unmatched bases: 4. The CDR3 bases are TGCGCCAGCAGCTTGGGTTGGACTAGCAACAATGAGCAGTTCTTC. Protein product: CASSLGWTSNNEQFF.

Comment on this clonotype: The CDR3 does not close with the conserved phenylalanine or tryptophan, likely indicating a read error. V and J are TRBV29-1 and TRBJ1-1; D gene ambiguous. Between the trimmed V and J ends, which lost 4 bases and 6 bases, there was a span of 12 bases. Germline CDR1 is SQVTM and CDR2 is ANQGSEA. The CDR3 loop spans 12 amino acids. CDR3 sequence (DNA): TGCAGCGTTGTGTGGGAGAGGCCTGAAGCTTTCTTA. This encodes CSVVWERPEAFL.

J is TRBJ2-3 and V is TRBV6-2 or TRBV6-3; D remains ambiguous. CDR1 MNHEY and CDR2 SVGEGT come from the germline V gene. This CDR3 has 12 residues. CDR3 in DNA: TGTGTCAGAAGTAACACCTACTATACGCAGTATTTT. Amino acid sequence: CVRSNTYYTQYF.